Below are 10 T cell receptor beta chains sequenced from a single sample in a study of blood T cell repertoires in COVID-19. Repertoires were generated with immunoSEQ multiplex PCR, while TCRdb's copy carries only in-frame clones and drops some. The data hold about 150,000 clones, with roughly four fifths observed a single time. Sequencing was done on a sample of peripheral blood. These receptors all stem from a woman older than 75 with acute or convalescent COVID-19.

This clone turned up a few times. V is TRBV30 and J is TRBJ1-4, with TRBD1 matching 11 bases. Trimming removed 4 bases from V and 8 bases from J; junction bases left unmatched: 6. Germline lookup yields CDR1 GTSNPN and CDR2 SVGIG (reference sequence). This CDR3 spans 14 amino acids. CDR3 coding DNA: TGTGCCTGGATTGCCGGACAGGGGGCCGAAAAACTGTTTTTT. Translating gives CAWIAGQGAEKLFF.

This chain uses TRBV30 with TRBJ1-2; possible D gene TRBD1, 6 bases. Germline assignment: CDR1 GTSNPN and CDR2 SVGIG (reference sequence). Trimming removed 0 bases from V and 8 bases from J, with 13 bases in between. CDR3 length equals 13 residues. DNA of the CDR3: TGTGCCTGGAGTGTACCAGGGGTAGGAGGCTACACCTTC. This gives the protein CAWSVPGVGGYTF. Drawing the rest from reference TRBV30 and TRBJ1-2, the complete variable domain is SQTIHQWPATLVQPVGSPLSLECTVEGTSNPNLYWYRQAAGRGLQLLFYSVGIGQISSEVPQNLSASRPQDRQFILSSKKLLLSDSGFYLCAWSVPGVGGYTFGSGTRLTVV.

The chain joins TRBV7-3 to TRBJ1-6; TRBD1 aligns across 9 bases. The CDR3 has 14 amino acids. From germline, CDR1 is SGHTA and CDR2 FQGTGA. J was trimmed by 7 bases and V by 6 bases; bases with no gene match: 4. The CDR3 bases are TGTGCCAGCAGTTCCGGGACAGGGAATTCACCCCTCCACTTT. Protein: CASSSGTGNSPLHF.

This clone was detected once. Distinct nucleotide sequences in the sample also encode this CDR3. The chain recombines TRBV19 with TRBJ1-4; D unresolved. This CDR3 contains 14 residues. Deletions cut 1 base from V and 5 bases from J, with 8 bases between. Germline V gene lookup returns CDR1 LNHDA and CDR2 SQIVND (reference sequence). The CDR3 here is CASSIGSRNEKLFF. The CDR3 DNA reads TGTGCCAGTAGTATAGGATCACGGAATGAAAAACTGTTTTTT.

The chain recombines TRBV29-1 with TRBJ2-7, with 8 bases aligning to TRBD1. This CDR3 has 14 amino acids. With 2 bases clipped from V and 1 base from J, the junction kept 4 bases outside the gene matches. Germline CDR1 and CDR2: SQVTM and ANQGSEA. CDR3 nucleotides: TGCAGCGTTGAACGCCGGGACAGGTCCTACGAGCAGTACTTC. This sequence encodes CSVERRDRSYEQYF.

About this clone: The junction departs from the called germline gene at one end, perhaps through a read error. The chain couples TRBV3-1 (or the pseudogene TRBV3-2) to TRBJ1-1; D remains unclear. Germline V gene sequence: CDR1 LGHDT, CDR2 YNNKEL (reference sequence). This CDR3 comprises 11 residues. CDR3 nucleotide sequence: TGTGCCAGCACCCTAAACAGTGAAGCTTTCTTT. Protein sequence: CASTLNSEAFF.

The chain employs TRBV6-6 and TRBJ2-3, with 12 positions matching TRBD2. In germline, CDR1 is MNHNY, CDR2 SVGAGI (reference sequence). The CDR3 loop spans 18 amino acids. The J segment lost 0 bases and the V segment lost 5 bases, leaving 9 bases of the junction unmatched. CDR3 sequence reads: CASSQRLAGASSTDTQYF. As DNA, the CDR3 is TGTGCCAGCAGTCAGAGACTAGCGGGGGCCTCTAGCACAGATACGCAGTATTTT.

This chain uses TRBV6-1 with TRBJ2-3; D unresolved. The germline V gene has CDR1 MNHNS and CDR2 SASEGT. Trimming stripped 0 bases from V and 5 bases from J, with 12 bases between. The CDR3 consists of 15 residues. The CDR3: CASSEAQPHGDTQYF. In DNA, the CDR3 is TGTGCCAGCAGTGAAGCCCAACCCCACGGAGATACGCAGTATTTT.

CDR3 sequence: CASSYVPTSGTYEQYF. The CDR3 DNA reads as TGTGCCAGCAGTTACGTCCCGACTAGCGGCACCTACGAGCAGTACTTC. This chain connects TRBV6-2 or TRBV6-3 to TRBJ2-7, with 9 bases that match TRBD2. In germline, CDR1 is MNHEY, CDR2 SVGEGT. V dropped 2 bases and J dropped 2; count of bases not matched to a gene: 7. CDR3 length: 16 amino acids.

The chain carries TRBV3-1 (or the pseudogene TRBV3-2) and TRBJ2-3; 7 nucleotides align to TRBD2. V gave up 8 bases and J gave up 3 bases; unmatched junction bases: 8. Germline V CDR1 and CDR2: LGHDT, YNNKEL (reference sequence). The CDR3 runs to 14 residues. This CDR3 is CASALLAGTDTQYF. CDR3 sequence (DNA): TGTGCCAGCGCCCTCTTAGCGGGTACAGATACGCAGTATTTT.